A selection of T cell receptor beta chains follows, all from one sample in a study of shared clonotypes between healthy human individuals. The table came from immunoSEQ multiplex PCR; TCRdb's copy has only in-frame clones and leaves some out. This sample has a few million clones, with approximately 92% found just once. The specimen was naive CD8+ T cells from PBMCs. The source of these receptors is a man younger than 30 in good health. Some clones in this sample may be carry-over from other donors' samples. Both conserved end residues are part of each CDR3. The D gene is left open where the match is weak. Clone sizes are given selectively: once, few, many, or a class where the clone is expanded.

CASSSPTGNTEKLFF | TRBV27 | NA | TRBJ1-4 | TRBD1
CASRTGGTYNEQFF | TRBV27 | NA | TRBJ2-1 | NA
CASSVAPLRTSGGRSYNEQFF | TRBV9 | NA | TRBJ2-1 | TRBD2
CSVDGKTPSGTYPQPNEQFF | TRBV29-1 | NA | TRBJ2-1 | TRBD2
CASSLPLGLAAGELFF | TRBV11-2 | NA | TRBJ2-2 | TRBD2
CASSWTSGTTDTQYF | TRBV7-6 | NA | TRBJ2-3 | TRBD2
CSVDIVGVQYF | TRBV29-1 | NA | TRBJ2-7 | NA
CASSLLWYEQYF | TRBV7-8 | NA | TRBJ2-7 | NA
CASSGYNTGELFF | TRBV10-2 | NA | TRBJ2-2 | NA
CASSHYRQEGTEAFF | TRBV4-3 | NA | TRBJ1-1 | NA
CASSLGRGGPYEQYF | TRBV5-4 | NA | TRBJ2-7 | NA
CASSRPGVRGSYGYTF | TRBV28 | NA | TRBJ1-2 | NA
CSVEVFGPPNTGELFF | TRBV29-1 | NA | TRBJ2-2 | NA
CASSLGSGFGETQYF | TRBV11-3 | once | TRBJ2-5 | NA
CASSIKSGRAYEQYF | TRBV19 | NA | TRBJ2-7 | TRBD2
CASSLTIYANTGELFF | TRBV11-2 | NA | TRBJ2-2 | NA
CASSQVRSDSYSNQPQHF | TRBV4-3 | once | TRBJ1-5 | NA
CASSLQREGPYEQFF | TRBV5-4 | NA | TRBJ2-1 | TRBD2
CASSPSGSGIHNEQFF | TRBV13 | NA | TRBJ2-1 | TRBD2
CASSLGGWASGYTDTQYF | TRBV11-3 | NA | TRBJ2-3 | TRBD2
CASSLSGPYEQYF | TRBV27 | NA | TRBJ2-7 | NA
CASSLRTAGGPDGQYF | TRBV27 | NA | TRBJ2-3 | TRBD2
CASSQVPPGSSYNEQFF | TRBV4-2 | NA | TRBJ2-1 | NA
CASSYTDRCNEQFF | TRBV7-6 | NA | TRBJ2-1 | TRBD1
CASSLPGQGSYEQYF | TRBV7-9 | NA | TRBJ2-7 | TRBD1
CASSPHSGSPYEQYF | TRBV11-2 | NA | TRBJ2-7 | TRBD2
CASSLSSGLVDNEQFF | TRBV7-3 | NA | TRBJ2-1 | NA
CASSLAGTGWDYEQYF | TRBV7-9 | NA | TRBJ2-7 | TRBD1
CASSLGPGTEAFF | TRBV27 | NA | TRBJ1-1 | NA
CASRDRGTYNEQFF | TRBV27 | NA | TRBJ2-1 | NA
CASSLSDRGSDEQFF | TRBV18 | NA | TRBJ2-1 | TRBD1